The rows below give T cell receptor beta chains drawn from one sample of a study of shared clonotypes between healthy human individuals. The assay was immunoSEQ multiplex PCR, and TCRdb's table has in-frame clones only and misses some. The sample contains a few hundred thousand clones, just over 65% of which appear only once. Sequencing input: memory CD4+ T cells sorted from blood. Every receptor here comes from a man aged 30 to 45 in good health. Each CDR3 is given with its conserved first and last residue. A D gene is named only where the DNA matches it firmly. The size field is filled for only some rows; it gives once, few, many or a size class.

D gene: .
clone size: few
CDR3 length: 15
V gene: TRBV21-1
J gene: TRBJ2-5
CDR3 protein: CASSFGKDGQETQYF
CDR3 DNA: TGTGCCAGCAGCTTTGGCAAGGACGGACAAGAGACCCAGTACTTC

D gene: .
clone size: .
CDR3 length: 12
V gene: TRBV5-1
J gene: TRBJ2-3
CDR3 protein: CASRVVGDTQYF
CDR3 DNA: TGCGCCAGCAGGGTGGTTGGAGATACGCAGTATTTT

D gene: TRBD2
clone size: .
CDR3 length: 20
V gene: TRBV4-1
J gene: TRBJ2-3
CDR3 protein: CASSQDWSSGGLGGTDTQYF
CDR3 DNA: TGCGCCAGCAGCCAAGATTGGTCTAGCGGGGGACTTGGGGGCACAGATACGCAGTATTTT

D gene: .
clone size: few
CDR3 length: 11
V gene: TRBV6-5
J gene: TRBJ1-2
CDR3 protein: CASSQGGGYTF
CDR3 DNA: TGTGCCAGCAGCCAAGGGGGTGGCTACACCTTC

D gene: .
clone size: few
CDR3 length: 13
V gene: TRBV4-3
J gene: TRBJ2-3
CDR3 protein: CASSQEAGDTQYF
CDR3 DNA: TGCGCCAGCAGCCAAGAGGCGGGTGATACGCAGTATTTT

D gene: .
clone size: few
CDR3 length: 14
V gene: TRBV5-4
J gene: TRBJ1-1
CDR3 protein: CASSLGREGTEAFF
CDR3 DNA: TGTGCCAGCAGCTTGGGGCGGGAGGGCACTGAAGCTTTCTTT

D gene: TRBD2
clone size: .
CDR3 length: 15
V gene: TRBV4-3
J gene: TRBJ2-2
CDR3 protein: CASSQAGLGVGELFF
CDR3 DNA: TGCGCCAGCAGCCAAGCCGGACTAGGGGTCGGGGAGCTGTTTTTT

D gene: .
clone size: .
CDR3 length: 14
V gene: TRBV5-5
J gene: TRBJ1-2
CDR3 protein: CASSPVDRAGGYTF
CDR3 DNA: TGTGCCAGCAGCCCCGTGGACAGAGCGGGTGGCTACACCTTC

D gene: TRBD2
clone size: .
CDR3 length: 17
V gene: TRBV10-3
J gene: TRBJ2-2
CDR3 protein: CAISNLLSGSGTGELFF
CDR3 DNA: TGTGCCATCAGCAACCTCCTGAGCGGGAGTGGCACCGGGGAGCTGTTTTTT

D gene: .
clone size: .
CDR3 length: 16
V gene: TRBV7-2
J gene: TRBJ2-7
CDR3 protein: CASSLGAGAGISEQYF
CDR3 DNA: TGTGCCAGCAGCTTAGGGGCCGGGGCAGGGATATCCGAGCAGTACTTC

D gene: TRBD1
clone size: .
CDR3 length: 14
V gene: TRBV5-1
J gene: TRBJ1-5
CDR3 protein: CASSPDRGTQPQHF
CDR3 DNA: TGCGCCAGCAGCCCGGACAGGGGAACTCAGCCCCAGCATTTT

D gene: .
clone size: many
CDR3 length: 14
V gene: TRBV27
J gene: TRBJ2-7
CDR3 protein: CASSFRWGFNEQYF
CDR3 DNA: TGTGCCAGCAGTTTCCGGTGGGGGTTTAATGAGCAGTACTTC

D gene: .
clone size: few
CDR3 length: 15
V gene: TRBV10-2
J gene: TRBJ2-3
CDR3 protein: CASSEGTGFLAGVYF
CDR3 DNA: TGCGCCAGCAGTGAAGGGACAGGGTTCCTAGCGGGTGTGTATTTT

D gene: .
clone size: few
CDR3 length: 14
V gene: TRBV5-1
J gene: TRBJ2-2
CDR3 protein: CASSFSGNTGELFF
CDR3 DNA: TGCGCCAGCAGCTTTAGCGGGAACACCGGGGAGCTGTTTTTT

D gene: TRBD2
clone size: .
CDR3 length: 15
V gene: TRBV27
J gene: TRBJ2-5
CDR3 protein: CASSFSSGRGETQYF
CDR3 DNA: TGTGCCAGCAGTTTTTCTAGCGGGAGGGGAGAGACCCAGTACTTC

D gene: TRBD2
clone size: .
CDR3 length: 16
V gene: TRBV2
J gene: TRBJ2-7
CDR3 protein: CASRGGQSGRAGEQYF
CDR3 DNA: TGTGCCAGCAGGGGTGGACAAAGCGGGAGGGCCGGCGAGCAGTACTTC

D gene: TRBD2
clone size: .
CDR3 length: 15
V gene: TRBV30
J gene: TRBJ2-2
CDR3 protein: CAWTLAGVGTGELFF
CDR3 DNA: TGTGCCTGGACCCTAGCGGGAGTTGGCACCGGGGAGCTGTTTTTT

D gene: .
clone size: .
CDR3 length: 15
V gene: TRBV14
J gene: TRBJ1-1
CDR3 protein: CASSPYSGPNTEAFF
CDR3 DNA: TGTGCCAGCAGCCCATATTCGGGACCAAACACTGAAGCTTTCTTT

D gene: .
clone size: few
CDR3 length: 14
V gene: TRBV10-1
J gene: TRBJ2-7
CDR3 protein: CASSESLGSYEQYF
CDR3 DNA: TGCGCCAGCAGTGAGTCATTGGGTTCCTACGAGCAGTACTTC

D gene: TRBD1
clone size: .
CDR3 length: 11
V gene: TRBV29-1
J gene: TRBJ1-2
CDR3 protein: CSVETGGGYTF
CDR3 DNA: TGCAGCGTTGAGACAGGGGGTGGCTACACCTTC

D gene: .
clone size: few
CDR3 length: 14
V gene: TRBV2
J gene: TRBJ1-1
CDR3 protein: CARTQGGIGTEAFF
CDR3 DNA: TGTGCCAGGACACAGGGAGGGATTGGCACTGAAGCTTTCTTT

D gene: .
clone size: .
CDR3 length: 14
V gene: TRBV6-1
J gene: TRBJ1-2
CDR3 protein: CASSAQPRDYGYTF
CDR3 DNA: TGTGCCAGCAGTGCTCAACCAAGGGACTATGGCTACACCTTC

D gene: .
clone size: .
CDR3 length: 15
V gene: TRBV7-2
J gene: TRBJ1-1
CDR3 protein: CASSLMKGGLTEAFF
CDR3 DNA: TGTGCCAGCAGCTTAATGAAGGGAGGGCTCACTGAAGCTTTCTTT

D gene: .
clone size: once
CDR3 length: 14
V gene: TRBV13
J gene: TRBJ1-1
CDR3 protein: CASYETGKPPRAFF
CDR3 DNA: TGTGCCAGCTACGAAACAGGGAAACCTCCTCGAGCTTTCTTT

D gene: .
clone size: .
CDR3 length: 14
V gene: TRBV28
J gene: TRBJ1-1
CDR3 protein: CASRGHFGNTEAFF
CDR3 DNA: .

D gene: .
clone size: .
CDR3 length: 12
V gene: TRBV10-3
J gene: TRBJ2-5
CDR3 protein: CAISERDGAQYF
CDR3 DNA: TGTGCCATCAGTGAAAGGGACGGGGCCCAGTACTTC

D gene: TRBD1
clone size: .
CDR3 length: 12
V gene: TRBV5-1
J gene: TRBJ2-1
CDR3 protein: CASSVDRAEQFF
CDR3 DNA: TGCGCCAGCAGCGTGGACAGGGCGGAGCAGTTCTTC

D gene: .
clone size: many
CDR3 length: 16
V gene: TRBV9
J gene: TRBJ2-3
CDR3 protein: CASSSRGNPSTDTQYF
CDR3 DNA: TGTGCCAGCAGTTCTAGGGGGAATCCTAGCACAGATACGCAGTATTTT

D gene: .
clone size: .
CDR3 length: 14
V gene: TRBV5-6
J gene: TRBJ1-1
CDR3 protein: CASSLTGRNTEAFF
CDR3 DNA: TGTGCCAGCAGCTTGACAGGAAGGAACACTGAAGCTTTCTTT

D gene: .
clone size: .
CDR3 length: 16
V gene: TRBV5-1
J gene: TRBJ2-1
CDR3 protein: CASSEMPGLIYNEQFF
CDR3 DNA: TGCGCCAGCTCCGAAATGCCGGGACTTATCTACAATGAGCAGTTCTTC

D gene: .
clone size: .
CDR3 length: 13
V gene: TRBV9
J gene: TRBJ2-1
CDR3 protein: CASSPGPFDEQFF
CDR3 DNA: TGTGCCAGCAGCCCCGGGCCGTTCGATGAGCAGTTCTTC

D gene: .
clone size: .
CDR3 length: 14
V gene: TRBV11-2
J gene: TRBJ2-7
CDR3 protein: CASSSDGGWSEQYF
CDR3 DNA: TGTGCCAGCAGCTCCGATGGGGGTTGGAGCGAGCAGTACTTC

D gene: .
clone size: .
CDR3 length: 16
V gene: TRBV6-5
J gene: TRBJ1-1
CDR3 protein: CASSYRGALEHTEAFF
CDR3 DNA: TGTGCCAGCAGTTATAGAGGGGCGCTAGAACACACTGAAGCTTTCTTT